Sequencing of this T cell receptor beta chain was carried out in a study of siplizumab effects on memory and regulatory T cells. General study findings and limits: In the presence of siplizumab, alloreactive sequences traceable to unstimulated CD4+ memory cells were significantly reduced. In unstimulated cells, naive T cells appeared more diverse than memory T cells and seemed major alloresponse contributors.

A note on this clone: No antigen is known for it.

The assay covered 75,000 to 100,000 TCR templates per sample. Sequenced by immunoSEQ multiplex PCR; TCRdb stores in-frame clones only, minus some. Found here are roughly 62,000 clones, 80% to 95% of them singletons; the top ten hold about two fifths. Sequenced sample: CD8+ T cells sorted from blood. This TCR was sampled from a human donor in good health.

CDR3 nucleotides: TGTGCCAGCAGTGAGGTAGGGGGCGCGGAAGGCTACACCTTC. As protein: CASSEVGGAEGYTF. V gene TRBV6-1 combines with J gene TRBJ1-2; 7 nucleotides match TRBD1. The CDR3 has 14 residues. J gave up 8 bases and V 3 bases, and 9 bases lay outside the gene matches. The germline V gene encodes CDR1 MNHNS and CDR2 SASEGT.